The 32 T cell receptor beta chains presented below share a single source sample, sequenced in a study of blood T cells in healthy people across ages (dated by TCRdb to between 2014 and 2017). The method was 5' RACE. The data were produced on an Illumina HiSeq 2500. A second PCR of about 7 to 12 cycles was run with a J-beta primer mix and a sample-barcoded 5' primer. TCRdb redid the processing of the public reads, applying fastp at Q25 and MiXCR, and retained in-frame beta chains. Identical CDR3 proteins give one entry, which carries the most common genes and DNA. The table for this sample lists fewer than 2,000,000 distinct CDR3 sequences; 30% to 35% of them were counted only once. The leading ten clones occupy roughly 10% of the sample. Sequencing used blood. These receptors all come from a woman aged 25 to 39 in good health.

The CDR3 here is CASSSYHSGTANYGYTF. In DNA, the CDR3 is TGTGCCAGCAGCTCGTACCACTCAGGGACGGCGAACTATGGCTACACCTTC. The gene calls are TRBV11-2 and TRBJ1-2, with a tentative D call TRBD1 (5 bases). This CDR3 comprises 17 residues. CDR1 and CDR2 from the germline V gene are SGHAT and FQNNGV. V was shortened by 4 bases and J by 2 bases, with 20 bases between the two germline ends.

This sequence joins TRBV20-1 and TRBJ2-7, with 7 bases fitting TRBD1. The V gene's germline CDR1 is DFQATT and CDR2 SNEGSKA (reference sequence). Losses at the gene ends were 1 base for V and 1 base for J; bases not matched to a gene: 4. The CDR3 spans 14 residues. The CDR3 bases are TGCAGTGCTAGAGCTGGGACAGAGTCCTACGAGCAGTACTTC. It is translated as CSARAGTESYEQYF.

This chain uses TRBV7-9 with TRBJ2-3; 8 nucleotides line up with TRBD1. The CDR3 length is 18 residues. V trimming: 1 base; J trimming: 6 bases; junction bases outside the gene matches: 15. The V gene's germline CDR1 is SEHNR and CDR2 FQNEAQ (reference sequence). CDR3 protein: CASSLEPWTGRNTDTQYF. The CDR3, as DNA: TGTGCCAGCAGCTTAGAGCCTTGGACAGGGAGGAACACCGATACGCAGTATTTT.

The chain recombines TRBV11-2 with TRBJ2-1; D call uncertain. V was cut by 5 bases and J by 8 bases, with 16 bases left in between. Germline CDR1 reads SGHAT; CDR2 reads FQNNGV. This CDR3 has 14 amino acids. CDR3 sequence reads: CASSLSAEFDEQFF. CDR3 coding DNA: TGTGCCAGCAGCCTCTCGGCAGAGTTTGATGAGCAGTTCTTC.

This chain connects TRBV12-3 or TRBV12-4 to TRBJ2-7; perhaps TRBD2 as D (5 bases). The V end was cut by 4 bases, the J end by 2 bases, with 21 bases between. There are 17 residues in the CDR3. CDR3 bases: TGTGCCAGCAGTTCGGGCCGGGTACGGGGTCCTACCTACGAGCAGTACTTC. It yields the protein CASSSGRVRGPTYEQYF.

This clonotype was seen a few times. The rearrangement uses TRBV6-2 or TRBV6-3 and TRBJ2-7; TRBD1 or TRBD2 may be the D gene (5 bases each). The CDR3 is 16 residues long. Germline V lookup: CDR1 MNHEY, CDR2 SVGEGT. With 4 bases removed from V and 2 bases from J, the gap between germline ends came to 18 bases. The CDR3 DNA follows: TGTGCCAGCAGTTTCAAACAGAGACTGGGGGCCTACGAGCAGTACTTC. It yields the protein CASSFKQRLGAYEQYF.

The CDR3 nucleotides are TGCGCCAGCAGCCAAGATCGGGCGACATACTTCTCTGGGGCCAACGTCCTGACTTTC. Its protein product is CASSQDRATYFSGANVLTF. The chain recombines TRBV4-1 with TRBJ2-6; D ambiguous. The germline CDR1 and CDR2 sequences are MGHRA and YSYEKL. The V end lost 0 bases, the J end lost 0 bases, and 15 bases lay between the germline ends. The CDR3 contains 19 residues.

The genes are TRBV5-1 and TRBJ1-1; D uncertain. Germline V gene lookup returns CDR1 SGHRS and CDR2 YFSETQ. Trimming stripped 1 base from V and 0 bases from J, with 7 bases between. The CDR3 sequence is 14 residues long. The CDR3 is CASSLHPMNTEAFF. CDR3 DNA: TGCGCCAGCAGCTTGCACCCGATGAACACTGAAGCTTTCTTT.

The CDR3 nucleotides read TGTGCCAGCAGCCAAGACAGGACGACCCCGCCCTTCTACGAGCAGTACGTC. It yields the protein CASSQDRTTPPFYEQYV. This sequence joins TRBV14 and TRBJ2-7; D not certain. Per the germline V gene, CDR1 is SGHDN and CDR2 is FVKESK. The V end lost 0 bases, the J end lost 3 bases, and 18 bases lay between the germline ends. The CDR3 runs to 17 residues.

This chain connects TRBV4-1 to TRBJ2-5; the D gene is possibly TRBD1 (5 bases). The germline V gene has CDR1 MGHRA and CDR2 YSYEKL. V was cut by 0 bases and J by 4 bases, with 12 bases left in between. This CDR3 has 15 amino acids. Here the CDR3 DNA reads TGCGCCAGCAGCCAAGAAGGGGCCCCTGGAGAGACCCAGTACTTC. It encodes CASSQEGAPGETQYF.

The chain has TRBV10-3 and TRBJ2-5; perhaps TRBD1 as D (6 bases). Trimming took 5 bases from V and 5 from J, leaving 12 bases between them. The CDR3 consists of 13 residues. From germline, CDR1 is ENHRY and CDR2 SYGVKD. CDR3 bases: TGTGCCATCAGTTCAGGGGTGGCGGAGACCCAGTACTTC. It specifies CAISSGVAETQYF.

This clonotype was observed a handful of times. This sequence joins TRBV3-1 and TRBJ2-7; perhaps TRBD1 as D (6 bases). The CDR3 has 13 residues. V was shortened by 5 bases and J by 5 bases, with 13 bases between the two germline ends. Germline CDR1 and CDR2: LGHDT and YNNKEL (reference sequence). The DNA of the CDR3 is TGTGCCAGCAGCTGGCGACAGGACGACGAGCAGTACTTC. Translation: CASSWRQDDEQYF.

The chain couples TRBV24-1 to TRBJ2-1, with D possibly matching TRBD2 (5 bases). With 6 bases removed from V and 9 bases from J, the gap between germline ends came to 11 bases. There are 12 residues in the CDR3. Germline CDR1 is KGHDR and CDR2 is SFDVKD. The CDR3 region has the DNA TGTGCCACCAGTCCTGGACTGAGTGAGCAGTTCTTC. It yields the protein CATSPGLSEQFF.

This clonotype occurred many times. The chain combines TRBV15 with TRBJ2-7; tentative D call: TRBD1 (5 bases). Germline CDR1 reads LNHNV; CDR2 reads YYDKDF (reference sequence). The ends were cut back, 5 bases at V and 5 bases at J, with 19 bases in the middle. CDR3 length: 15 amino acids. The CDR3 spells CATSQGQGRNNEQYF. The CDR3 DNA reads TGTGCCACCAGCCAAGGGCAGGGAAGGAACAACGAGCAGTACTTC. The entire variable domain, with the rest obtained from reference TRBV15 and TRBJ2-7, is as follows: DAMVIQNPRYQVTQFGKPVTLSCSQTLNHNVMYWYQQKSSQAPKLLFHYYDKDFNNEADTPDNFQSRRPNTSFCFLDIRSPGLGDTAMYLCATSQGQGRNNEQYFGPGTRLTVT.

The chain couples TRBV5-1 to TRBJ1-4, with 8 bases fitting TRBD1. In germline, CDR1 is SGHRS, CDR2 YFSETQ. V lost 4 bases to trimming and J lost 6 bases; unmatched junction nucleotides: 5. The CDR3 is 14 residues long. CDR3 DNA: TGCGCCAGCAGCCCCGGACAGGGACATGAAAAACTGTTTTTT. Its translation is CASSPGQGHEKLFF. Full variable domain (rest looked up from reference TRBV5-1 and TRBJ1-4): KAGVTQTPRYLIKTRGQQVTLSCSPISGHRSVSWYQQTPGQGLQFLFEYFSETQRNKGNFPGRFSGRQFSNSRSEMNVSTLELGDSALYLCASSPGQGHEKLFFGSGTQLSVL.

In this sample, this clonotype turned up many times. CDR3 bases: TGTGCCAGCAGTTTATCCCCTAGCGGGAGCACAGATACGCAGTATTTT. It codes for CASSLSPSGSTDTQYF. This rearrangement joins TRBV27 to TRBJ2-3; the match to TRBD2 covers 8 bases. J was trimmed by 0 bases and V by 0 bases; bases with no gene match: 2. Germline lookup yields CDR1 MNHEY and CDR2 SMNVEV (reference sequence). This CDR3 region has 16 residues.

The chain is built from TRBV19 and TRBJ1-2; the D is unclear. In germline, CDR1 is LNHDA, CDR2 SQIVND (reference sequence). V lost 10 bases and J 1 base, leaving 16 bases between the germline ends. The CDR3 extends over 14 amino acids. CDR3 DNA: TGTGCCACCACCCCCACCGAGGGTAACTATGGCTACACCTTC. This translates into CATTPTEGNYGYTF.

Note on this clonotype: At one end the junction does not follow the germline gene, possibly because of a read error. V is TRBV27 and J is TRBJ2-1; D remains ambiguous. The CDR3 contains 14 residues. Germline assignment: CDR1 MNHEY and CDR2 SMNVEV (reference sequence). The CDR3 reads CTSSLISAYNEQFF. DNA of the CDR3: TGTACCAGCAGTTTGATCTCTGCTTACAATGAGCAGTTCTTC.

This clonotype was found once. CDR3 sequence: CSAIERGGGPYEQYF. In DNA, the CDR3 is TGCAGTGCTATCGAGAGGGGGGGCGGCCCCTACGAGCAGTACTTC. This rearrangement joins TRBV20-1 to TRBJ2-7; a weak D match, TRBD2 (7 bases). V was shortened by 4 bases and J by 2 bases, with 18 bases between the two germline ends. Germline V gene lookup returns CDR1 DFQATT and CDR2 SNEGSKA (reference sequence). CDR3 length equals 15 residues.

This clonotype was seen a handful of times. The genes are TRBV4-2 and TRBJ1-1; D is perhaps TRBD1 (5 bases). V dropped 0 bases and J dropped 0 bases, with 14 bases sitting between them. The CDR3 runs to 17 residues. Germline V gene sequence: CDR1 LGHNA, CDR2 YNFKEQ. In DNA, the CDR3 is TGTGCCAGCAGCCAAGAAGGGGAGGGGATTATGAACACTGAAGCTTTCTTT. Translating it yields CASSQEGEGIMNTEAFF.

This clonotype occurred a few times. The chain recombines TRBV20-1 with TRBJ2-7; 8 positions match TRBD1. From germline, CDR1 is DFQATT and CDR2 SNEGSKA (reference sequence). Trimming cost V 3 bases and J 2 bases; bases outside gene matches: 3. This CDR3 spans 13 amino acids. This chain's CDR3 is CSARDRVPYEQYF. In DNA form, the CDR3 reads TGCAGTGCTAGGGACAGGGTACCCTACGAGCAGTACTTC.

Comments on this clonotype: A much bigger clone sits one base away, suggesting this may be a read error. The rearrangement uses TRBV6-1 and TRBJ2-3; TRBD2 agrees at 11 bases. This CDR3 has 16 residues. Germline V gene lookup returns CDR1 MNHNS and CDR2 SASEGT. The J segment lost 0 bases and the V segment lost 6 bases, leaving 5 bases of the junction unmatched. CDR3 in amino acids: CASRPRLAGSTDTQYF. The CDR3 DNA reads TGTGCCAGCAGGCCTAGACTAGCGGGGAGCACAGATACGCAGTATTTT.

V gene TRBV29-1 combines with J gene TRBJ1-4; TRBD1 matches at 8 bases. This CDR3 has 13 residues. Germline V gene lookup returns CDR1 SQVTM and CDR2 ANQGSEA. V gave up 7 bases and J gave up 8 bases; unmatched junction bases: 9. CDR3 sequence: CSGGDRRMEKLFF. Written as DNA, the CDR3 is TGCAGCGGTGGGGACAGGCGAATGGAAAAACTGTTTTTT. The full variable domain, its missing parts supplied by reference TRBV29-1 and TRBJ1-4, is SAVISQKPSRDICQRGTSLTIQCQVDSQVTMMFWYRQQPGQSLTLIATANQGSEATYESGFVIDKFPISRPNLTFSTLTVSNMSPEDSSIYLCSGGDRRMEKLFFGSGTQLSVL.

This clonotype was seen at least ten times. The rearrangement uses TRBV29-1 and TRBJ2-7, with no clear D. Trimming stripped 4 bases from V and 4 bases from J, with 11 bases between. Germline V CDR1 and CDR2: SQVTM, ANQGSEA. This CDR3 comprises 12 residues. Here the CDR3 reads CSVAGPFYEQYF. The CDR3 coding sequence is TGCAGCGTTGCTGGACCGTTTTACGAGCAGTACTTC.

V is TRBV12-3 or TRBV12-4 and J is TRBJ2-4; tentatively, D is TRBD1 or TRBD2 (5 bases each). V lost 3 bases to trimming and J lost 1 base, with 19 bases between them. The CDR3 runs to 18 residues. CDR3 coding DNA: TGTGCCAGCAGTTTCAAAGTACGCTTGGGACGGGCCAAAAACATTCAGTACTTC. Translated: CASSFKVRLGRAKNIQYF.

The rearrangement links TRBV7-9 to TRBJ2-3; 7 positions agree with TRBD2. The CDR3 loop spans 16 amino acids. V lost 7 bases and J lost 2; bases outside the gene matches: 12. Germline V gives CDR1 SEHNR, CDR2 FQNEAQ (reference sequence). In DNA form, the CDR3 reads TGTGCCAGCATTTTCTCTCCACTAGCGAACACAGATACGCAGTATTTT. It codes for CASIFSPLANTDTQYF.

The rearrangement links TRBV3-1 to TRBJ1-1; 7 nucleotides align to TRBD1. The CDR3 has 15 residues. J gave up 10 bases and V 0 bases, and 11 bases lay outside the gene matches. Germline assignment: CDR1 LGHDT and CDR2 YNNKEL (reference sequence). In DNA, the CDR3 is TGTGCCAGCAGCCAAGATCAGGGACAGCCCGGCGGAGCTTTCTTT. It encodes CASSQDQGQPGGAFF.

Concerning this clonotype: One end of the junction fails to match germline, which may point to a read error. V is TRBV6-6 and J is TRBJ1-6; 8 bases fit TRBD1. From germline, CDR1 is MNHNY and CDR2 SVGAGI (reference sequence). The CDR3 contains 16 residues. The CDR3 coding sequence is TGTGCCAGCAGTCAATACAGGGGGTCCTATAATTCACCCCGCCACTTT. Its translation: CASSQYRGSYNSPRHF.

The V call is TRBV9, the J call TRBJ2-3; a weak D match, TRBD2 (5 bases). V was pared by 5 bases and J by 0 bases, with 22 bases between. CDR1 is SGDLS, CDR2 YYNGEE, per germline. The CDR3 spans 18 residues. The CDR3 sequence is CASSGQFGPRVSTDTQYF. DNA of the CDR3: TGTGCCAGCAGTGGGCAATTTGGCCCGAGGGTTAGCACAGATACGCAGTATTTT.

The sample holds a few counts of this clonotype. CDR3 sequence (DNA): TGCGCCAGCAGCTTACTCAGGGGGTCGGCCAATGAGCAGTTCTTC. Translation gives CASSLLRGSANEQFF. The V call is TRBV5-1, the J call TRBJ2-1; TRBD1 aligns across 7 bases. The V gene's germline CDR1 is SGHRS and CDR2 YFSETQ. V dropped 2 bases and J dropped 6; count of bases not matched to a gene: 8. The CDR3 contains 15 residues. The complete variable domain, with remaining parts taken from reference TRBV5-1 and TRBJ2-1, reads KAGVTQTPRYLIKTRGQQVTLSCSPISGHRSVSWYQQTPGQGLQFLFEYFSETQRNKGNFPGRFSGRQFSNSRSEMNVSTLELGDSALYLCASSLLRGSANEQFFGPGTRLTVL.

This chain links TRBV15 with TRBJ2-5; 8 nucleotides align to TRBD1. This CDR3 is built from 16 residues. V was pared by 5 bases and J by 5 bases, with 13 bases of the junction left unmatched. The germline V gene has CDR1 LNHNV and CDR2 YYDKDF (reference sequence). Here the CDR3 DNA reads TGTGCCACCAGCCGACAGGGGTTAACTTCTACGGAGACCCAGTACTTC. Translation: CATSRQGLTSTETQYF.

The rearrangement links TRBV4-1 to TRBJ2-2, with no clear D. CDR1 MGHRA and CDR2 YSYEKL come from the germline V gene. Trimming pared 4 bases from V and 7 bases from J, leaving 10 bases between. There are 13 residues in the CDR3. CDR3 DNA: TGCGCCAGCAGCCTTTCAGATGGCGGGGAGCTGTTTTTT. This codes for CASSLSDGGELFF.